The subject of this entry is one T cell receptor (beta chain). V shed 6 bases, J shed 8 bases, and the junction held 13 bases outside the gene matches. CDR3 length: 15 amino acids. Germline CDR1 LNHDA, CDR2 SQIVND (reference sequence). The data originate from a study of CD8 T cells in Susac syndrome. After extraction with the RNeasy kit, roughly 0.5 to 1 ug of the RNA was reverse transcribed using random hexamers. MiXCR, applied by TCRdb to the immunoSEQ multiplex PCR reads, yields one record per CDR3 protein. This sample has roughly 300,000 distinct CDR3 sequences, with approximately 81% found just once.

The chain combines TRBV19 with TRBJ2-1; 7 bases align to TRBD2. The source of this sequence is a human donor with multiple sclerosis. Source material: CD8+ T cells from PBMCs. The CDR3 sequence: CASSSGGEGLDEQFF. The CDR3 coding sequence is TGTGCCAGTAGCTCTGGGGGGGAGGGCCTCGATGAGCAGTTCTTC.